Following are 12 T cell receptor beta chains from one sample sequenced in a study of blood T cell repertoires in COVID-19. Here immunoSEQ multiplex PCR was the method, and the copy in TCRdb shows in-frame clones only, minus some. This sample has around 260,000 clones, with over 75% found just once. The sequenced sample consisted of peripheral blood. The receptors stem from a human donor in a cohort sampled during active COVID-19.

The chain combines TRBV5-6 with TRBJ2-5; D not resolved. V lost 4 bases and J 3 bases, leaving 13 bases between the germline ends. This CDR3 has 14 residues. CDR1 is SGHDT, CDR2 YYEEEE, per germline. The CDR3 region is CASSPTYSKETQYF. DNA of the CDR3: TGTGCCAGCAGCCCGACATATTCAAAAGAGACCCAGTACTTC.

This sequence joins TRBV5-1 and TRBJ2-5, with 7 bases lining up with TRBD1. This CDR3 comprises 15 residues. The ends lost 4 bases at V and 1 base at J; junction bases unmatched: 7. Germline V gene lookup returns CDR1 SGHRS and CDR2 YFSETQ. CDR3 sequence (DNA): TGCGCCAGCAGCACTTCACAGGGGAGCCAAGAGACCCAGTACTTC. Its protein product is CASSTSQGSQETQYF.

The chain is built from TRBV6-5 and TRBJ2-1, with 7 nucleotides matching TRBD1. The trim removed 7 bases at V and 2 bases at J, leaving 5 bases unmatched. In germline, CDR1 is MNHEY, CDR2 SVGAGI. CDR3 length: 14 amino acids. CDR3 in DNA: TGTGCCAGCACCAGACAGGGTACCTACAATGAGCAGTTCTTC. This translates into CASTRQGTYNEQFF.

The chain uses TRBV9 and TRBJ2-2; no clear D. The CDR3 length is 14 residues. V was clipped by 0 bases and J by 6 bases, with 9 bases between them. Per the germline V gene, CDR1 is SGDLS and CDR2 is YYNGEE. CDR3 DNA sequence: TGTGCCAGCAGCGTAGTTGGAGAGCCCGGGGAGCTGTTTTTT. This codes for CASSVVGEPGELFF.

For this clone: Different DNA sequences within this sample yield the same CDR3. The chain has TRBV7-2 and TRBJ1-6; 7 bases are shared with TRBD1. The CDR3 is made up of 15 amino acids. J lost 5 bases, V lost 1 base, and 2 bases had no gene match. Per the germline V gene, CDR1 is SGHTA and CDR2 is FQGNSA. This CDR3 reads CASSLGQGNNSPLHF. DNA for the CDR3: TGTGCCAGCAGCTTAGGACAGGGAAATAATTCACCCCTCCACTTT. The whole variable domain, remainder taken from reference TRBV7-2 and TRBJ1-6, is GAGVSQSPSNKVTEKGKDVELRCDPISGHTALYWYRQSLGQGLEFLIYFQGNSAPDKSGLPSDRFSAERTGGSVSTLTIQRTQQEDSAVYLCASSLGQGNNSPLHFGNGTRLTVT.

V is TRBV27 and J is TRBJ1-5; 7 nucleotides align to TRBD1. The CDR3 covers 15 residues. V lost 5 bases and J lost 4; bases outside the gene matches: 8. Germline-derived CDR1 and CDR2 are MNHEY and SMNVEV (reference sequence). CDR3 protein: CASSPTGWGNQPQHF. The CDR3 region has the DNA TGTGCCAGCAGTCCGACAGGGTGGGGGAATCAGCCCCAGCATTTT.

The CDR3: CASSQDGPGTSGRWTGELFF. The CDR3 nucleotides read TGTGCCAGCAGCCAAGATGGGCCCGGGACTAGCGGGAGGTGGACCGGGGAGCTGTTTTTT. This chain joins TRBV4-2 and TRBJ2-2; 15 bases are a match to TRBD2. The trim removed 0 bases at V and 5 bases at J, leaving 10 bases unmatched. Germline CDR1 LGHNA, CDR2 YNFKEQ. This CDR3 has 20 residues.

The J gene is TRBJ1-2, the V gene TRBV27; 9 bases agree with TRBD1. The CDR3 extends over 14 amino acids. CDR1 and CDR2 from the germline V gene are MNHEY and SMNVEV (reference sequence). V trimming: 5 bases; J trimming: 5 bases; junction bases outside the gene matches: 6. The CDR3 bases are TGTGCCAGCAGTAAGACAGGGGGTTCGTATGGCTACACCTTC. It encodes CASSKTGGSYGYTF.

The V and J genes are TRBV14 and TRBJ1-3, with 9 bases identical to TRBD1. This CDR3 region has 14 residues. V lost 6 bases, J lost 4 bases, and 4 bases stayed unmatched. CDR1 is SGHDN and CDR2 is FVKESK in the germline V gene. Here the CDR3 DNA reads TGTGCCAGCAGACGACAGGGGGAAGGAAACACCATATATTTT. Its translation is CASRRQGEGNTIYF.

The CDR3 nucleotides read TGTGCCAGCAGCTTGGGACAGGGGTTCGGCTACGAGCAGTACTTC. Protein product: CASSLGQGFGYEQYF. The chain employs TRBV7-6 and TRBJ2-7; the match to TRBD1 covers 10 bases. Germline lookup yields CDR1 SGHVS and CDR2 FNYEAQ. The CDR3 sequence is 15 residues long. With V trimmed by 3 bases and J by 3 bases, 5 bases remained unmatched.

This sequence joins TRBV4-1 and TRBJ2-5; D gene ambiguous. In germline, CDR1 is MGHRA, CDR2 YSYEKL. Trimming removed 0 bases from V and 5 bases from J, with 13 bases in between. CDR3 length: 15 amino acids. This chain's CDR3 is CASSQEFLVDETQYF. CDR3 DNA sequence: TGCGCCAGCAGCCAAGAGTTCCTAGTTGACGAGACCCAGTACTTC.

A single count supports this clone. J is TRBJ2-3 and V is TRBV5-1; a possible D gene is TRBD1 (5 bases). CDR3 length: 14 residues. Per the germline V gene, CDR1 is SGHRS and CDR2 is YFSETQ. The V gene lost 1 base and the J gene lost 4 bases, with 10 bases spanning the gap. The CDR3 sequence: CASSLQGGPDTQYF. CDR3 coding DNA: TGCGCCAGCAGCTTGCAGGGTGGCCCAGATACGCAGTATTTT.